These 24 T cell receptor beta chains were all obtained from the same sample, sequenced in a study of regulatory T cells in long-lasting Graves disease. HTBI primers from iRepertoire and Arm-PCR of CDR3 regions yielded the TCR beta libraries. TCRdb redid the calling of the multiplex PCR reads with MiXCR, one entry per CDR3 protein. The repertoire has roughly 520,000 distinct CDR3 sequences, 12% of them found once; the top ten carry more than 8%. Time point here: newly diagnosed GD, antithyroid drugs for less than 3 months. PBMCs provided the RNA from which the TCR library was made. These data also formed part of another study, on T cells in Graves' hyperthyroidism and ophthalmopathy.

The material sequenced was peripheral blood mononuclear cells (PBMCs), taken at new diagnosis, from a patient treated with antithyroid drugs. These receptors originate from a woman aged 25 to 39 with Graves disease.

This clonotype occurred a few times. V usage is TRBV7-8 and J usage is TRBJ1-1; D ambiguous. CDR3 size: 13 residues. From germline, CDR1 is SGHVS and CDR2 FQNEAQ. The V end lost 4 bases, the J end lost 3 bases, and 9 bases lay between the germline ends. CDR3 coding DNA: TGTGCCAGCAGCTCAGTAGAGTACACTGAAGCTTTCTTT. As protein: CASSSVEYTEAFF.

CDR3 DNA: TGTGCCAGCAGGGTCGGGACAGGGGGCGTGGATGAGCAGTTCTTC. Its protein is CASRVGTGGVDEQFF. The gene calls are TRBV6-1 and TRBJ2-1, with 12 nucleotides matching TRBD1. The CDR3 is 15 amino acids. Trimming at V came to 6 bases and at J to 8 bases, leaving 8 bases not matched to a gene. The germline gives CDR1 MNHNS, CDR2 SASEGT.

The chain carries TRBV7-9 and TRBJ2-7, with D possibly matching TRBD2 (5 bases). Germline V lookup: CDR1 SEHNR, CDR2 FQNEAQ (reference sequence). This CDR3 spans 17 amino acids. V was shortened by 1 base and J by 0 bases, with 16 bases between the two germline ends. CDR3: CASSLVSGGVGSYEQYF. The CDR3 coding sequence is TGTGCCAGCAGCTTAGTGAGCGGCGGAGTGGGCTCCTACGAGCAGTACTTC.

This clonotype was seen repeatedly, ten times or more. This chain uses TRBV19 with TRBJ1-3, with 8 bases fitting TRBD1. The CDR3 covers 18 residues. V dropped 7 bases and J dropped 2; count of bases not matched to a gene: 16. Germline-derived CDR1 and CDR2 are LNHDA and SQIVND (reference sequence). The CDR3 coding sequence is TGTGCCAGTACCTCCATAGCCCGGACAGGGCTAACTGGAAACACCATATATTTT. It specifies CASTSIARTGLTGNTIYF. The full variable domain, rest sourced from reference TRBV19 and TRBJ1-3, is DGGITQSPKYLFRKEGQNVTLSCEQNLNHDAMYWYRQDPGQGLRLIYYSQIVNDFQKGDIAEGYSVSREKKESFPLTVTSAQKNPTAFYLCASTSIARTGLTGNTIYFGEGSWLTVV.

CDR3 sequence: CASSIGFHNRYEQYF. The CDR3 region has the DNA TGTGCCAGTAGTATTGGTTTCCACAACCGGTACGAGCAGTACTTC. This chain joins TRBV19 and TRBJ2-7; D ambiguous. From germline, CDR1 is LNHDA and CDR2 SQIVND (reference sequence). Trimming stripped 3 bases from V and 4 bases from J, with 16 bases between. The CDR3 totals 15 residues.

V gene TRBV29-1 combines with J gene TRBJ1-2; a weak D match, TRBD1 (5 bases). Trimming shortened V by 6 bases and J by 6 bases, and 17 bases separated the two germline ends. Per germline, CDR1 SQVTM and CDR2 ANQGSEA. CDR3 length: 13 amino acids. CDR3 in amino acids: CSVFYPGSNGYTF. CDR3 nucleotide sequence: TGCAGCGTGTTTTATCCAGGGAGCAATGGCTACACCTTC.

This clonotype was recorded a few times. J is TRBJ2-1 and V is TRBV5-1; 9 bases line up with TRBD1. The germline CDR1 and CDR2 sequences are SGHRS and YFSETQ. The CDR3 has 17 residues. The trim removed 0 bases at V and 6 bases at J, leaving 10 bases unmatched. The CDR3 nucleotides read TGCGCCAGCAGCTTGGCGCTCGGGACAGGGTTGGGCAATGAGCAGTTCTTC. Its protein is CASSLALGTGLGNEQFF.

This clonotype was counted many times. The chain has TRBV28 and TRBJ2-1; D is unclear. Trimming removed 7 bases at V and 7 bases at J, with 8 bases between. The V gene's germline CDR1 is MDHEN and CDR2 SYDVKM. CDR3 length equals 11 residues. CDR3 in amino acids: CASIALNEQFF. The CDR3 coding sequence is TGTGCCAGCATCGCTCTGAATGAGCAGTTCTTC. The variable domain in full, completed from reference TRBV28 and TRBJ2-1, reads DVKVTQSSRYLVKRTGEKVFLECVQDMDHENMFWYRQDPGLGLRLIYFSYDVKMKEKGDIPEGYSVSREKKERFSLILESASTNQTSMYLCASIALNEQFFGPGTRLTVL.

The chain employs TRBV28 and TRBJ2-7; no firm D call. Looked up from germline, CDR1 is MDHEN and CDR2 is SYDVKM. V lost 10 bases to trimming and J lost 6 bases, with 10 bases between them. CDR3 length: 10 residues. CDR3: CATGFAEQYF. The CDR3 DNA is TGTGCCACCGGGTTTGCCGAGCAGTACTTC.

The chain recombines TRBV10-1 with TRBJ2-3; the D gene is possibly TRBD2 (6 bases). The J call may be faulty, since TRBJ2-5 better matches the DNA end. Germline CDR1 WNHNN, CDR2 SYGVQD (reference sequence). The CDR3 is made up of 15 amino acids. The CDR3 sequence is CASSGPGAGQETQYF. The CDR3 DNA reads TGCGCCAGCAGTGGCCCGGGAGCTGGGCAGGAGACCCAGTACTTC.

Points on this clonotype: Given a much more abundant clone one base away, this may be a read error. The chain employs TRBV11-2 and TRBJ2-1; 8 nucleotides align to TRBD2. CDR1 and CDR2 (germline): SGHAT, FQNNGV. The CDR3 runs 12 residues. V trimming: 8 bases; J trimming: 10 bases; junction bases outside the gene matches: 7. CDR3 in DNA: TGTGCCAGCGGGACTAGTCAGTACGAGCAGTTCTTC. Amino acid sequence: CASGTSQYEQFF.

This clonotype has a count of ten or more. The rearrangement uses TRBV12-3 or TRBV12-4 and TRBJ1-1; no definite D call. This CDR3 has 13 residues. Trimming left V 4 bases short and J 0 bases short, with 6 bases between. CDR3 DNA: TGTGCCAGCAGTTATCAATTGAACACTGAAGCTTTCTTT. Residues: CASSYQLNTEAFF.

This clonotype was observed many times. The chain links TRBV20-1 to TRBJ2-5; D might be TRBD2 (6 bases). This CDR3 comprises 12 residues. From germline, CDR1 is DFQATT and CDR2 SNEGSKA (reference sequence). Trimming left V 2 bases short and J 4 bases short, with 8 bases between. As DNA, the CDR3 is TGCAGTGCTAGAAGGAGGGGAGAGACCCAGTACTTC. Protein: CSARRRGETQYF.

This clonotype was recorded at least ten times. The chain couples TRBV12-3 or TRBV12-4 to TRBJ2-5, with D perhaps matching TRBD1 (6 bases). The ends were cut back, 6 bases at V and 4 bases at J, with 18 bases in the middle. The CDR3 is 15 residues long. In DNA, the CDR3 is TGTGCCAGCAGCCAGTACGGACAGCATATAGAGACCCAGTACTTC. Amino acid sequence: CASSQYGQHIETQYF.

This clonotype was seen repeatedly, ten times or more. The chain is built from TRBV28 and TRBJ1-2; perhaps TRBD1 as D (5 bases). Trimming took 7 bases from V and 8 from J, leaving 20 bases between them. Germline V CDR1 and CDR2: MDHEN, SYDVKM. The CDR3 has 14 amino acids. The CDR3 spells CASTRAWGGEGYTF. Written as DNA, the CDR3 is TGTGCCAGCACTCGCGCATGGGGCGGGGAGGGCTACACCTTC.

The chain couples TRBV12-3 or TRBV12-4 to TRBJ2-1; no definite D call. Trimming shortened V by 6 bases and J by 8 bases, and 14 bases separated the two germline ends. The length of the CDR3 is 13 residues. CDR3 DNA: TGTGCCAGCAGCCGAGCTCCCCTGGATGAGCAGTTCTTC. Protein product: CASSRAPLDEQFF.

This clonotype was seen at least ten times. V usage is TRBV20-1 and J usage is TRBJ2-5, with a possible D match to TRBD2 (7 bases). The V end lost 5 bases, the J end lost 1 base, and 14 bases lay between the germline ends. From germline, CDR1 is DFQATT and CDR2 SNEGSKA (reference sequence). This CDR3 contains 14 residues. The CDR3 is CSAGGAVGQETQYF. Here the CDR3 DNA reads TGCAGTGCTGGGGGGGCAGTTGGCCAAGAGACCCAGTACTTC.

The chain carries TRBV11-2 and TRBJ2-3; 11 nucleotides align to TRBD2. V lost 5 bases and J lost 2; bases outside the gene matches: 3. Germline V gene data show CDR1 as SGHAT and CDR2 as FQNNGV. The length of the CDR3 is 15 residues. Written as DNA, the CDR3 is TGTGCCAGCAGCCCGACTAGCGGGGTCACAGATACGCAGTATTTT. Protein product: CASSPTSGVTDTQYF.

The chain recombines TRBV19 with TRBJ2-7; 10 positions agree with TRBD1. Germline lookup yields CDR1 LNHDA and CDR2 SQIVND (reference sequence). The V and J ends lost 7 bases and 6 bases, in that order; junction bases with no gene match: 9. The CDR3 totals 14 residues. For the CDR3, the DNA is TGTGCCAGTAATCCCGGGACAGGGGTAGGCGAGCAGTACTTC. It encodes CASNPGTGVGEQYF.

The sample holds many counts of this clonotype. The chain links TRBV3-1 to TRBJ2-1, with 10 positions matching TRBD2. The V and J ends lost 9 bases and 8 bases, in that order; junction bases with no gene match: 10. The CDR3 runs to 14 residues. Looked up from germline, CDR1 is LGHDT and CDR2 is YNNKEL (reference sequence). Here the CDR3 reads CASRSSGRTDEQFF. DNA for the CDR3: TGTGCCAGTCGGTCTAGCGGGAGAACAGATGAGCAGTTCTTC.

This clonotype occurred many times. J is TRBJ2-2 and V is TRBV6-1; 9 bases line up with TRBD2. The CDR3 loop spans 15 amino acids. Trimming cost V 9 bases and J 5 bases; bases outside gene matches: 10. Germline assignment: CDR1 MNHNS and CDR2 SASEGT. CDR3 sequence reads: CASGVSGSGTGELFF. The CDR3 DNA reads TGTGCCAGTGGAGTTAGCGGGAGTGGAACCGGGGAGCTGTTTTTT.

This clonotype was detected only a few times. The chain couples TRBV19 to TRBJ2-3; 7 nucleotides line up with TRBD1. CDR3 length: 16 residues. Trimming took 4 bases from V and 0 from J; bases not matched to a gene: 7. Germline lookup yields CDR1 LNHDA and CDR2 SQIVND (reference sequence). CDR3 bases: TGTGCCAGTAGTAAAACCCGGGACAGTAGCACAGATACGCAGTATTTT. This codes for CASSKTRDSSTDTQYF.

This clonotype has only a few counts. The chain joins TRBV12-3 or TRBV12-4 to TRBJ2-5, with 12 bases matching TRBD1. The DNA end lines up better with TRBJ2-7; the J call may be wrong. This CDR3 region has 17 residues. Here the CDR3 reads CASSRLSGTGGIDEQYF. As DNA, the CDR3 is TGTGCCAGCAGTCGCCTTTCCGGGACAGGGGGCATTGACGAGCAGTACTTC.

This clonotype has just a few counts. V usage is TRBV13 and J usage is TRBJ2-7; D remains unclear. CDR3 length equals 14 residues. The germline V gene has CDR1 PRHDT and CDR2 FYEKMQ (reference sequence). Trimming removed 5 bases at V and 7 bases at J, with 18 bases between. CDR3 residues: CASSIGRILSEQYF. CDR3 coding DNA: TGTGCCAGCAGCATCGGACGGATTCTTAGTGAGCAGTACTTC.